The text below deals with one TCR beta chain. Its antigen is unidentified. This may come from a read error, since a much larger clone is one base off. CDR3 length equals 16 residues. V shed 5 bases and J 1 base; nucleotides not matched to a gene: 7. Per germline, CDR1 DFQATT and CDR2 SNEGSKA (reference sequence). This entry comes from a study of tumor and adjacent non-tumor tissue in lung cancer. Looking at the study overall: Histology: about a dozen adenocarcinoma, a couple of squamous cell carcinoma, 1 small cell lung cancer.

TCRbeta libraries were built with three rounds of nested PCR, modified from ARM-PCR. TCRdb fed the multiplex PCR reads into MiXCR, producing one record per CDR3 protein. The table has 200,000 to 250,000 distinct CDR3 sequences, about two thirds seen once. Overall study results and limits: Top 100 clones took a larger repertoire share in normal lung.

No cell sorting was done before RNA was extracted from the tissue. Donors were chemotherapy-naive, newly diagnosed lung cancer surgical patients in China, August–late 2014. The sample consisted of lung tumor tissue. The clonotype was recovered from a man aged 60-69 years with non-small cell lung cancer. The chain couples TRBV20-1 to TRBJ2-3, with 12 bases identical to TRBD1. This chain's CDR3 is CSASPRDRGRTDTQYF. CDR3 sequence (DNA): TGCAGTGCTTCACCCCGGGACAGGGGGCGCACAGATACGCAGTATTTT.